These 21 T cell receptor beta chains originate from one sample sequenced in a study of blood T cells in healthy people across ages. Sample-barcoded 5' priming and a J-beta primer mix drove a second PCR of about 7 to 11 cycles. A single record per CDR3 protein comes from TCRdb applying MiXCR to the 5' RACE reads. The sample consists of 1.6 million or so distinct CDR3 sequences, roughly 32% of them appearing once. The sequencing sample was made of blood. Every receptor here comes from a woman aged 25 to 45 in good health.

This clonotype has a single count. V usage is TRBV21-1 and J usage is TRBJ2-7; the table's D call of TRBD2 was not tested on the DNA. TRBV21-1 is deemed a pseudogene. The CDR3 is 16 amino acids. CDR3 DNA sequence: TGTGCCAGCAGCGAAGGAGCGGGTTTGGAGTCCTACGAGCAGTACTTC. It specifies CASSEGAGLESYEQYF.

The V gene is TRBV7-2, the J gene TRBJ1-5, with 7 bases fitting TRBD1. The junction had 13 bases not matched to a gene; V was cut back by 5 bases and J by 0 bases. Germline lookup yields CDR1 SGHTA and CDR2 FQGNSA. The CDR3 spans 18 residues. CDR3 sequence (DNA): TGTGCCAGCAGCCTCGACAGGGACCGATTAAATAGCAATCAGCCCCAGCATTTT. As protein: CASSLDRDRLNSNQPQHF.

About this clonotype: This could be a read error, since a much larger clone is one nucleotide away. The chain carries TRBV9 and TRBJ2-1; D is unresolved. Trimming removed 4 bases at V and 6 bases at J, with 8 bases between. CDR1 is SGDLS and CDR2 is YYNGEE in the germline V gene. CDR3 length: 12 amino acids. CDR3 amino acids: CASSPNFNEQFF. The DNA for the CDR3 is TGTGCCAGCAGCCCCAATTTCAATGAGCAGTTCTTC. The full variable domain, in which reference TRBV9 and TRBJ2-1 provide the parts outside the CDR3, is DSGVTQTPKHLITATGQRVTLRCSPRSGDLSVYWYQQSLDQGLQFLIQYYNGEERAKGNILERFSAQQFPDLHSELNLSSLELGDSALYFCASSPNFNEQFFGPGTRLTVL.

The chain couples TRBV4-1 to TRBJ2-3; TRBD1 might be the D (7 bases). This CDR3 is built from 16 residues. Trimming took off 3 bases at V and 1 base at J, with 14 bases between the two ends. Germline V gives CDR1 MGHRA, CDR2 YSYEKL. The CDR3 protein is CASSQGGRGGTDTQYF. CDR3 sequence (DNA): TGCGCCAGCAGCCAGGGGGGCAGGGGGGGCACAGATACGCAGTATTTT.

A few counts support this clonotype. The V call is TRBV21-1, the J call TRBJ2-4; whether TRBD1, the table's D call, matches the DNA was not checked. TRBV21-1 is a known pseudogene. The CDR3 covers 15 residues. The chain's CDR3 is CASSIRERAKNIQYF. The CDR3 DNA sequence: TGTGCCAGCAGCATCCGGGAACGAGCCAAAAACATTCAGTACTTC.

The chain uses TRBV3-1 and TRBJ2-7; 13 bases line up with TRBD2. Per the germline V gene, CDR1 is LGHDT and CDR2 is YNNKEL (reference sequence). CDR3 length equals 16 residues. The J segment lost 3 bases and the V segment lost 5 bases, leaving 7 bases of the junction unmatched. CDR3: CASSSTSGGVDYEQYF. CDR3 nucleotides: TGTGCCAGCAGCTCAACTAGCGGGGGGGTCGACTACGAGCAGTACTTC.

V and J are TRBV2 and TRBJ2-5; tentatively, D is TRBD1 (5 bases). The DNA end favors TRBJ2-7, so the J call may be wrong. CDR3 length: 12 residues. Germline CDR1 SNHLY, CDR2 FYNNEI. CDR3 coding DNA: TGTGCCACCAGGACGGACAACTACGAGCAGTACTTC. Translating it yields CATRTDNYEQYF.

Worth noting for this clonotype: One end of the junction is discordant with germline, which a read error may explain. This chain connects TRBV5-6 to TRBJ2-1, with 10 bases aligning to TRBD1. Per the germline V gene, CDR1 is SGHDT and CDR2 is YYEEEE. The CDR3 is 16 amino acids. The CDR3, as DNA: TGTGCCAGCAGCGCCCCGGGACAGGGGTCTGGCAATGAGAAGTTCTTC. It codes for CASSAPGQGSGNEKFF.

Details on this clonotype: A much bigger clone sits one base away, suggesting this may be a read error. The chain has TRBV5-1 and TRBJ2-7; tentatively, D is TRBD1 (6 bases). The J call is in doubt because the DNA end fits TRBJ2-5 better. Germline assignment: CDR1 SGHRS and CDR2 YFSETQ. The CDR3 has 15 amino acids. CDR3 nucleotides: TGCGCCAGCAGCACCGAGACAGGCACCGGGGAGACCCAGTACTTC. Encoded protein: CASSTETGTGETQYF.

The chain carries TRBV7-9 and TRBJ2-1; 8 bases line up with TRBD2. Germline CDR1 and CDR2: SEHNR and FQNEAQ (reference sequence). The CDR3 consists of 16 residues. The V segment lost 2 bases and the J segment 0 bases; nucleotides outside the gene matches: 3. This chain's CDR3 is CASSLPSGSSYNEQFF. In DNA form, the CDR3 reads TGTGCCAGCAGCTTACCAAGCGGGAGCTCCTACAATGAGCAGTTCTTC.

This clonotype was picked up a small number of times. J is TRBJ2-7 and V is TRBV20-1; 8 nucleotides align to TRBD2. TRBJ2-5 matches the DNA end more closely, so the J call is doubtful. CDR1 and CDR2 (germline): DFQATT, SNEGSKA (reference sequence). There are 15 residues in the CDR3. The CDR3 DNA follows: TGCAGTGCTATGGCTCCGGGGGGGACGATGGAGACCCAGTACTTC. Amino acid sequence: CSAMAPGGTMETQYF.

This clonotype has only a few counts. The CDR3 DNA is TGTGCCAGCAGTCTCTGGACTAAAAGGAATGAGCAGTTCTTC. This translates into CASSLWTKRNEQFF. The V gene is TRBV28, the J gene TRBJ2-1; possible D gene TRBD2, 6 bases. Trimming stripped 5 bases from V and 7 bases from J, with 15 bases between. This CDR3 region has 14 residues. From germline, CDR1 is MDHEN and CDR2 SYDVKM. The full variable domain, with the rest looked up from reference TRBV28 and TRBJ2-1, is DVKVTQSSRYLVKRTGEKVFLECVQDMDHENMFWYRQDPGLGLRLIYFSYDVKMKEKGDIPEGYSVSREKKERFSLILESASTNQTSMYLCASSLWTKRNEQFFGPGTRLTVL.

Only a few counts were recorded for this clonotype. The chain couples TRBV7-9 to TRBJ2-3; D gene ambiguous. Germline CDR1 SEHNR, CDR2 FQNEAQ (reference sequence). This CDR3 comprises 15 residues. V lost 4 bases, J lost 1 base, and 12 bases lay in between. This chain's CDR3 is CASSSDTGGTDTQYF. CDR3 sequence (DNA): TGTGCCAGCAGCTCAGACACTGGGGGCACAGATACGCAGTATTTT.

This clonotype was seen more than once but under ten times. The chain uses TRBV7-3 and TRBJ2-5; D might be TRBD1 (5 bases). V lost 1 base to trimming and J lost 3 bases, with 12 bases between them. Germline V gene lookup returns CDR1 SGHTA and CDR2 FQGTGA. This CDR3 is 15 amino acids long. CDR3 nucleotides: TGTGCCAGCAGCTTAATGGCAGGGATTAAAGAGACCCAGTACTTC. Protein sequence: CASSLMAGIKETQYF.

The chain uses TRBV6-5 and TRBJ2-2; D gene uncertain. Trimming pared 0 bases from V and 2 bases from J, leaving 7 bases between. Per germline, CDR1 MNHEY and CDR2 SVGAGI. This CDR3 region has 15 residues. CDR3 residues: CASSYSIINTGELFF. The CDR3 nucleotides read TGTGCCAGCAGTTACTCGATAATCAACACCGGGGAGCTGTTTTTT.

For this clonotype: A much more abundant neighbour one base away suggests this may be a read error. The V and J genes are TRBV4-1 and TRBJ2-7; 8 bases align to TRBD2. Per germline, CDR1 MGHRA and CDR2 YSYEKL. Trimming cost V 1 base and J 3 bases; bases outside gene matches: 5. The CDR3 is 15 amino acids. DNA for the CDR3: TGCGCCAGCAGCCAAGTAGCGGGGAGCTACTACGAGCAGTACTTC. Its translation: CASSQVAGSYYEQYF.

This chain links TRBV27 with TRBJ1-2; 8 bases line up with TRBD1. V gave up 7 bases and J gave up 7 bases; unmatched junction bases: 11. CDR1 MNHEY and CDR2 SMNVEV come from the germline V gene (reference sequence). The CDR3 is made up of 14 amino acids. The CDR3 DNA follows: TGTGCCAGCACGGCCGGCAGGGGGCTGAGTGGCTACACCTTC. Its translation: CASTAGRGLSGYTF.

Regarding this clonotype: At one end, the junction sequence differs from germline, possibly due to a read error. The chain has TRBV5-1 and TRBJ2-3; 8 nucleotides match TRBD1. This CDR3 spans 14 amino acids. Germline CDR1 SGHRS, CDR2 YFSETQ. The CDR3 region is CASGFAGGRDTQYF. DNA for the CDR3: TGCGCCAGCGGCTTCGCAGGGGGCAGGGATACGCAGTATTTT.

CDR3 in amino acids: CASSLSQGYGYTF. The DNA of the CDR3 is TGCGCCAGCAGCTTGTCACAGGGGTATGGCTACACCTTC. V is TRBV5-1 and J is TRBJ1-2, with TRBD1 identical over 7 bases. Germline CDR1 SGHRS, CDR2 YFSETQ. Trimming cost V 1 base and J 5 bases; bases outside gene matches: 2. The CDR3 runs 13 residues. The whole variable domain, filled in from reference TRBV5-1 and TRBJ1-2, reads KAGVTQTPRYLIKTRGQQVTLSCSPISGHRSVSWYQQTPGQGLQFLFEYFSETQRNKGNFPGRFSGRQFSNSRSEMNVSTLELGDSALYLCASSLSQGYGYTFGSGTRLTVV.

A word on this clonotype: At one end the junction does not follow the germline gene, possibly because of a read error. The chain carries TRBV11-2 and TRBJ2-7; 8 nucleotides line up with TRBD2. Germline CDR1 is SGHAT and CDR2 is FQNNGV. CDR3 length: 15 residues. CDR3 sequence (DNA): TGTGCCAGCAGCCTAGAGGGTAGCGGGGTCTACGAGCAGTACTTC. Translation: CASSLEGSGVYEQYF.

The genes are TRBV28 and TRBJ2-7; D is undetermined. This CDR3 is built from 12 residues. V lost 7 bases, J lost 0 bases, and 7 bases lay in between. Per the germline V gene, CDR1 is MDHEN and CDR2 is SYDVKM. In nucleotides, the CDR3 is TGTGCCAGCAAGGCGAGCTCCTACGAGCAGTACTTC. Protein product: CASKASSYEQYF. The variable domain in full, with the rest retrieved from reference TRBV28 and TRBJ2-7, is DVKVTQSSRYLVKRTGEKVFLECVQDMDHENMFWYRQDPGLGLRLIYFSYDVKMKEKGDIPEGYSVSREKKERFSLILESASTNQTSMYLCASKASSYEQYFGPGTRLTVT.